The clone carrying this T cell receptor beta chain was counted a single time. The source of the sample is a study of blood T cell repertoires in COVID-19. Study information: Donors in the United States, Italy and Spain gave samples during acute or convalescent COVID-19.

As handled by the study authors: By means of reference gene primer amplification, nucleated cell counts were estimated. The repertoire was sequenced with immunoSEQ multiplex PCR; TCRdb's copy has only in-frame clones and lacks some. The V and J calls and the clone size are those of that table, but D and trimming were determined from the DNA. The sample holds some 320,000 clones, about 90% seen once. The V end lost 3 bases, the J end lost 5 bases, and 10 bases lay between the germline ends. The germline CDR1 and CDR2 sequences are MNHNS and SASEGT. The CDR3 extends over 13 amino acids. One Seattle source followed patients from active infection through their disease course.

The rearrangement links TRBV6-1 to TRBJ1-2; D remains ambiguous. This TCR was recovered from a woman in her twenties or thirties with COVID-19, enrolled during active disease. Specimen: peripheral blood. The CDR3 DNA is TGTGCCAGCAGTGATATCCCGGGGTATGGCTACACCTTC. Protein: CASSDIPGYGYTF.